This T cell receptor (beta chain) was sequenced during a study of control samples from healthy donors and cancer patients. This clone appeared a few times. The repertoire was sequenced with immunoSEQ multiplex PCR; TCRdb's copy has only in-frame clones and lacks some. The sample holds around 94,000 clones, approximately 93% seen once. The germline gives CDR1 SEHNR, CDR2 FQNEAQ (reference sequence). The CDR3 contains 15 residues. Between the trimmed V and J ends, which lost 1 base and 5 bases, there was a span of 15 bases. The chain combines TRBV7-9 with TRBJ2-7; tentative D call: TRBD2 (5 bases). The sequence was obtained from a young woman in good health. Sequencing input: blood. The CDR3 nucleotides read TGTGCCAGCAGCTTAGATGGAGGATTCCTCAACGAGCAGTACTTC. Its protein is CASSLDGGFLNEQYF.